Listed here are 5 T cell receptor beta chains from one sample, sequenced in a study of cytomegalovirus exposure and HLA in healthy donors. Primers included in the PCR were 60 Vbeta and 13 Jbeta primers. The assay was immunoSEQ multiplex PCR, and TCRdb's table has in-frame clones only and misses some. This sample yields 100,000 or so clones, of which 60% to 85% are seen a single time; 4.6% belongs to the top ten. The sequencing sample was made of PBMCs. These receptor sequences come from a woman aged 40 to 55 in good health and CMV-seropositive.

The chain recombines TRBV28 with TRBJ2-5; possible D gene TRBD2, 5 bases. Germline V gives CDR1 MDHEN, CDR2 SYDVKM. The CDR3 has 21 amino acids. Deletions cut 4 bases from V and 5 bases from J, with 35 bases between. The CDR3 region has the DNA TGTGCCAGCAGTTCATTCCCACTGGCTAGAGCGGAGTACGGAATTGGGGAGACCCAGTACTTC. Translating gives CASSSFPLARAEYGIGETQYF.

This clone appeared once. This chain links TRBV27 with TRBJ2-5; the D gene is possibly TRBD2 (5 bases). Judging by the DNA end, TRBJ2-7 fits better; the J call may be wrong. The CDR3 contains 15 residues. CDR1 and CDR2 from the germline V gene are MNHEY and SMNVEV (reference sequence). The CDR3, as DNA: TGTGCCAGCAGTTTGCGAGAGGGCGTCTCCTACGAGCAGTACTTC. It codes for CASSLREGVSYEQYF.

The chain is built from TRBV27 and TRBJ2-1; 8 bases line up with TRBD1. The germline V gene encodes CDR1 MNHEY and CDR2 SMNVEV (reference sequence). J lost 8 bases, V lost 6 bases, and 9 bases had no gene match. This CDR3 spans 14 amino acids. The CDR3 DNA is TGTGCCAGCAGCAGGGGGCGCGCCTTTTATGAGCAGTTCTTC. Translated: CASSRGRAFYEQFF.

The CDR3 protein is CATSDRGEPYEQYF. In nucleotides, the CDR3 is TGTGCCACCAGCGATCGGGGTGAACCTTACGAGCAGTACTTC. V is TRBV15 and J is TRBJ2-7; D possibly corresponds to TRBD2 (5 bases). Germline lookup yields CDR1 LNHNV and CDR2 YYDKDF (reference sequence). V shed 5 bases and J shed 4 bases, with 15 bases lying between them. CDR3 length: 14 amino acids.

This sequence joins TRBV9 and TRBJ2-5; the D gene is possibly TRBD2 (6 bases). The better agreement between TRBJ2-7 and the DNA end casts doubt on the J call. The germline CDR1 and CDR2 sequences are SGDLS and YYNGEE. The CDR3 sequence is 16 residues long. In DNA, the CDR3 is TGTGCCAGCAGCGTAGGTGGCGGGGCGAGCTCCTACGAGCAGTACTTC. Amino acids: CASSVGGGASSYEQYF.